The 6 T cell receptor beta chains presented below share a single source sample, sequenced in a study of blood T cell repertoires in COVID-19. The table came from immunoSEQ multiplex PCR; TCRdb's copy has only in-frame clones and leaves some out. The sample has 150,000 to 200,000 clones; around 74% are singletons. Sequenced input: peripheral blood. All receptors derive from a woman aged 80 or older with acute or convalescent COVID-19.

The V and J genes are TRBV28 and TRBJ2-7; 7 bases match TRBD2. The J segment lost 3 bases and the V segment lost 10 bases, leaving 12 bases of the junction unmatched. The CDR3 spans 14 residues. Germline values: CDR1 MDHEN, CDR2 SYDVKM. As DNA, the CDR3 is TGTGCCACCTCCTCTGGGGGGGGAGGCTACGAGCAGTACTTC. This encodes CATSSGGGGYEQYF.

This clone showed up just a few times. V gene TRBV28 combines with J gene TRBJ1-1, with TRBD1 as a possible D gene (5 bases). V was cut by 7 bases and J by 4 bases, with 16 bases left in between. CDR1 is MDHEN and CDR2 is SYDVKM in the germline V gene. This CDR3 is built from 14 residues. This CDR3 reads CASKNPHQGTEAFF. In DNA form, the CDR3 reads TGTGCCAGCAAAAACCCCCATCAGGGCACTGAAGCTTTCTTT.

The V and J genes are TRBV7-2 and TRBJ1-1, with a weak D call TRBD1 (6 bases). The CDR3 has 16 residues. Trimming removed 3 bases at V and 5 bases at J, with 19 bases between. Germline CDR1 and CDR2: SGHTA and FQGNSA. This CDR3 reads CASSFRYGQTPTEAFF. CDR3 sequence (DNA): TGTGCCAGCAGCTTCCGTTACGGACAGACCCCTACTGAAGCTTTCTTT.

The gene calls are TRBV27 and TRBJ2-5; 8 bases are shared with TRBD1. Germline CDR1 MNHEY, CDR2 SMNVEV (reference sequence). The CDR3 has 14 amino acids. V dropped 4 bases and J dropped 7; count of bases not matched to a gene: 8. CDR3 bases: TGTGCCAGCAGTTCCGGACAGGGTGTCGGGACCCAGTACTTC. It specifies CASSSGQGVGTQYF.

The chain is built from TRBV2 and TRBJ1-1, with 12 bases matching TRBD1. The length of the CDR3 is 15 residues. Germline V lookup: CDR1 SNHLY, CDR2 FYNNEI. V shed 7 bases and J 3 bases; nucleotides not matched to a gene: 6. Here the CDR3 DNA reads TGTGCCAGCAACCGGGACAGGGGGCGCGACACTGAAGCTTTCTTT. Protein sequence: CASNRDRGRDTEAFF.

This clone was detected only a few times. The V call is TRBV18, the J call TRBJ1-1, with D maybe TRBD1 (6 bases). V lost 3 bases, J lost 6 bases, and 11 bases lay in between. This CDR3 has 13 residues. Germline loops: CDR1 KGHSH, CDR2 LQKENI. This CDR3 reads CASSPQGIAEAFF. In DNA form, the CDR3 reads TGTGCCAGCTCACCGCAGGGGATAGCTGAAGCTTTCTTT.